The next 14 T cell receptor beta chains were all read from a single sample in a study of blood T cell repertoires in COVID-19. TCRdb keeps only in-frame clones here, not all; method: immunoSEQ multiplex PCR. The top ten hold 9.5% to 10% of the sample, which has 200,000 to 250,000 clones, 84% seen once. The specimen was peripheral blood. The receptors were sampled from a man aged 45-65 years with active or convalescent COVID-19.

The chain is built from TRBV5-4 and TRBJ2-1, with 7 bases that match TRBD1. Trimming cost V 4 bases and J 4 bases; bases outside gene matches: 14. Germline V gene lookup returns CDR1 SGHNT and CDR2 YYREEE (reference sequence). The CDR3 runs to 17 residues. The chain's CDR3 is CASSPSLFGTEYNEQFF. Here the CDR3 DNA reads TGTGCCAGCAGCCCCAGCCTATTCGGGACAGAGTACAATGAGCAGTTCTTC. Full variable domain (outside the CDR3, taken from reference TRBV5-4 and TRBJ2-1): ETGVTQSPTHLIKTRGQQVTLRCSSQSGHNTVSWYQQALGQGPQFIFQYYREEENGRGNFPPRFSGLQFPNYSSELNVNALELDDSALYLCASSPSLFGTEYNEQFFGPGTRLTVL.

The rearrangement links TRBV4-1 to TRBJ1-6; no clear D. Germline V CDR1 and CDR2: MGHRA, YSYEKL. Trimming left V 4 bases short and J 4 bases short, with 8 bases between. The CDR3 extends over 14 amino acids. DNA for the CDR3: TGCGCCAGCAGCCCCGGGAGATATAATTCACCCCTCCACTTT. Protein: CASSPGRYNSPLHF.

V is TRBV4-3 and J is TRBJ2-5, with 7 bases matching TRBD2. Germline assignment: CDR1 LGHNA and CDR2 YSLEER. The CDR3 has 17 amino acids. Losses at the gene ends were 0 bases for V and 9 bases for J; bases not matched to a gene: 16. CDR3 DNA sequence: TGCGCCAGCAGCCAAGAACCCCCTCCGGGAGGCCAAGGGGCCCAGTACTTC. Translating gives CASSQEPPPGGQGAQYF.

The chain links TRBV28 to TRBJ1-1; no reliable D call. This CDR3 contains 14 residues. CDR1 is MDHEN and CDR2 is SYDVKM in the germline V gene. V lost 5 bases to trimming and J lost 7 bases, with 17 bases between them. Here the CDR3 reads CASSPPGIRGEAFF. The CDR3 region has the DNA TGTGCCAGCAGTCCCCCCGGGATTCGGGGTGAAGCTTTCTTT.

This chain joins TRBV10-2 and TRBJ2-7, with D maybe TRBD1 (6 bases). This CDR3 contains 13 residues. Trimming cost V 5 bases and J 3 bases, with 11 bases left between them. Germline CDR1 and CDR2: WSHSY and SAAADI. In DNA form, the CDR3 reads TGCGCCAGCAGTACAGAGGGGGTCTACGAGCAGTACGTC. Its translation is CASSTEGVYEQYV.

This clone came up once. The chain couples TRBV18 to TRBJ1-3; D ambiguous. The CDR3 has 15 amino acids. Trimming left V 0 bases short and J 0 bases short, with 6 bases between. The germline V gene encodes CDR1 KGHSH and CDR2 LQKENI. The CDR3 is CASSPPASSGNTIYF. The CDR3 DNA is TGTGCCAGCTCACCACCGGCCAGCTCTGGAAACACCATATATTTT.

The CDR3 region has the DNA TGTGCCAGCAGCGGGGCCGGGACAGTTGGTGAGACCCAGTACTTC. Translated, it gives CASSGAGTVGETQYF. The chain employs TRBV5-4 and TRBJ2-5; 7 bases agree with TRBD1. V shed 4 bases, J shed 5 bases, and the junction held 11 bases outside the gene matches. CDR1 is SGHNT, CDR2 YYREEE, per germline (reference sequence). The CDR3 is 15 amino acids. Together with reference TRBV5-4 and TRBJ2-5, the CDR3 gives the full variable domain: ETGVTQSPTHLIKTRGQQVTLRCSSQSGHNTVSWYQQALGQGPQFIFQYYREEENGRGNFPPRFSGLQFPNYSSELNVNALELDDSALYLCASSGAGTVGETQYFGPGTRLLVL.

The V call is TRBV29-1, the J call TRBJ2-2, with TRBD2 matching 7 bases. The CDR3 is made up of 15 amino acids. The germline V gene has CDR1 SQVTM and CDR2 ANQGSEA. J lost 3 bases, V lost 5 bases, and 9 bases had no gene match. CDR3 sequence reads: CSVQGGSGYTGELFF. DNA of the CDR3: TGCAGCGTTCAGGGCGGGAGCGGGTACACCGGGGAGCTGTTTTTT.

Comments on this clone: The junction does not match germline at one end; this may be a read error. The chain uses TRBV7-7 and TRBJ2-5, with D perhaps matching TRBD1 (6 bases). The germline V gene has CDR1 SSHAT and CDR2 FNYEAQ (reference sequence). There are 15 residues in the CDR3. CDR3 sequence (DNA): TGTGCTAGCAGCTTATTCTTGGGGGCGCGGGAGACCCAGTACTTC. Residues: CASSLFLGARETQYF.

V and J are TRBV29-1 and TRBJ1-2; D call uncertain. CDR3 length: 11 amino acids. V lost 5 bases and J lost 8, with 12 bases in between. CDR1 and CDR2 from the germline V gene are SQVTM and ANQGSEA. The CDR3 DNA follows: TGCAGCGTTATACAGCAGAGAGGCTACACCTTC. This gives the protein CSVIQQRGYTF.

The chain employs TRBV18 and TRBJ1-6, with 7 bases that match TRBD1. The CDR3 covers 14 residues. With V trimmed by 2 bases and J by 9 bases, 4 bases remained unmatched. Germline values: CDR1 KGHSH, CDR2 LQKENI. CDR3 in amino acids: CASSPEQGISPLHF. Here the CDR3 DNA reads TGTGCCAGCTCACCAGAACAGGGGATTTCACCCCTCCACTTT.

V is TRBV7-6 and J is TRBJ2-5; 9 nucleotides align to TRBD2. The germline gives CDR1 SGHVS, CDR2 FNYEAQ. Trimming took 1 base from V and 4 from J; bases not matched to a gene: 13. The CDR3 consists of 18 residues. The CDR3 nucleotides read TGTGCCAGCAGCTTAGTCGGGAGACGCGGGGGGGCCGTAGAGACCCAGTACTTC. Protein sequence: CASSLVGRRGGAVETQYF.

This clone occurred many times. This chain links TRBV2 with TRBJ2-7; weak D call: TRBD1 (6 bases). Trimming cost V 4 bases and J 4 bases, with 14 bases left between them. CDR1 is SNHLY, CDR2 FYNNEI, per germline. The CDR3 totals 14 residues. The DNA for the CDR3 is TGTGCCAGCAGTGGCTGGGACATACTATACGAGCAGTACGTC. Translated, it gives CASSGWDILYEQYV.

CDR3 loop: CASSRVTDTQYF. The CDR3 nucleotides read TGTGCCAGCAGTCGGGTCACAGATACGCAGTATTTT. The J gene is TRBJ2-3, the V gene TRBV6-2 or TRBV6-3; D is uncertain. The germline V gene encodes CDR1 MNHEY and CDR2 SVGEGT. Trimming left V 5 bases short and J 2 bases short, with 5 bases between. This CDR3 region has 12 residues.